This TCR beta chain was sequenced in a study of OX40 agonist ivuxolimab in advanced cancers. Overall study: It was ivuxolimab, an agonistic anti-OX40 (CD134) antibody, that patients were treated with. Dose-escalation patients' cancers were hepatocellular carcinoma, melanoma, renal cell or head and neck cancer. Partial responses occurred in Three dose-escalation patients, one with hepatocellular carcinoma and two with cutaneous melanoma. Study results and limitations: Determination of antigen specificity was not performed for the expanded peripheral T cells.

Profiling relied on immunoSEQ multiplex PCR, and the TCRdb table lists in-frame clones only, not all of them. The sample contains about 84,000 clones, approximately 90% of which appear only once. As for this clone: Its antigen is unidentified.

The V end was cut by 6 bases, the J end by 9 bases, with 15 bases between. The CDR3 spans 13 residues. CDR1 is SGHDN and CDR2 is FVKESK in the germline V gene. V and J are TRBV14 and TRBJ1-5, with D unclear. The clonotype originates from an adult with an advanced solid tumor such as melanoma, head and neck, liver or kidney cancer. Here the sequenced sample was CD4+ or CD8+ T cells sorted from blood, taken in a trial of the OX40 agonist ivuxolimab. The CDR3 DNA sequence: TGTGCCAGCAGTCGCATAGACTGGGGGCCCCAGCATTTT. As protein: CASSRIDWGPQHF. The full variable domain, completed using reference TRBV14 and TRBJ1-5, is EAGVTQFPSHSVIEKGQTVTLRCDPISGHDNLYWYRRVMGKEIKFLLHFVKESKQDESGMPNNRFLAERTGGTYSTLKVQPAELEDSGVYFCASSRIDWGPQHFGDGTRLSIL.